This TCR beta chain was sequenced in a study of response to subunit inactivated influenza vaccine. This clonotype was counted between two and nine times. What it recognizes is unknown. TCRdb re-called the RT-PCR reads through MiXCR, storing one row per CDR3 protein. The repertoire holds hundreds of thousands of distinct CDR3 sequences, with 6.5% to 8% as singletons. Study-level findings and limits: The authors suggested that few new T cells are recruited per seasonal influenza vaccination.

Germline CDR1 and CDR2: SNHLY and FYNNEI. Trimming took 5 bases from V and 3 from J, leaving 14 bases between them. The CDR3 contains 14 residues. This clonotype was obtained from a man aged 45-69 years who received an inactivated influenza vaccine. V gene TRBV2 combines with J gene TRBJ2-7; perhaps TRBD1 as D (5 bases). The specimen comprised PBMCs from blood, sampled around 25 months after vaccination. CDR3 in DNA: TGTGCCAGCAGTCCGACAGCCATCTACTACGAGCAGTACTTC. Its translation: CASSPTAIYYEQYF.